This T cell receptor beta chain originates from a study of T cell changes during pregnancy in multiple sclerosis. Some clones are missing from TCRdb's copy, which holds only in-frame ones; the method was immunoSEQ multiplex PCR. The data contain approximately 100,000 clones, just over 90% of them singletons. The sequencing here drew on peripheral blood, taken after pregnancy. The sequence derives from a female donor with multiple sclerosis, enrolled in a pregnancy study.

Here the CDR3 DNA reads TGTGCCAGCGCCCCCCGGGTCGGGGACTACGAGCAGTACTTC. As protein: CASAPRVGDYEQYF. J is TRBJ2-7 and V is TRBV27, with D maybe TRBD2 (5 bases). Germline V gene lookup returns CDR1 MNHEY and CDR2 SMNVEV (reference sequence). There are 14 residues in the CDR3. Trimming stripped 8 bases from V and 3 bases from J, with 17 bases between.